Following are 7 T cell receptor beta chains from one sample sequenced in a study of T cell responses to AZD1222 COVID-19 vaccine. TCRdb's table, derived via immunoSEQ multiplex PCR, lists solely in-frame clones and lacks some. The sample yields 120,000 or so clones, roughly nine tenths seen once. The specimen was peripheral blood, collected on day 0 of AZD1222 vaccination. These receptors were obtained from an adult in good health.

V gene TRBV20-1 combines with J gene TRBJ1-2; D is unresolved. Germline assignment: CDR1 DFQATT and CDR2 SNEGSKA (reference sequence). V lost 3 bases and J 3 bases, leaving 8 bases between the germline ends. The CDR3 has 12 amino acids. CDR3 DNA: TGCAGTGCTAGTCAGATGGACTATGGCTACACCTTC. Translating it yields CSASQMDYGYTF.

The CDR3 region has the DNA TGTGCCAGCAGCCCTAGCCTACTAGCGCTGAACACCGGGGAGCTGTTTTTT. This codes for CASSPSLLALNTGELFF. J is TRBJ2-2 and V is TRBV5-6; 7 bases fit TRBD2. This CDR3 is 17 amino acids long. Germline loops: CDR1 SGHDT, CDR2 YYEEEE. The junction had 10 bases not matched to a gene; V was cut back by 4 bases and J by 1 base.

The rearrangement joins TRBV7-2 to TRBJ1-2; D uncertain. Trimming took 5 bases from V and 7 from J, leaving 14 bases between them. From germline, CDR1 is SGHTA and CDR2 FQGNSA. CDR3 length: 13 residues. The chain's CDR3 is CASSLGSFSGYTF. For the CDR3, the DNA is TGTGCCAGCAGCCTAGGGAGTTTCAGTGGCTACACCTTC. Combining the CDR3 with reference TRBV7-2 and TRBJ1-2 gives the whole variable domain GAGVSQSPSNKVTEKGKDVELRCDPISGHTALYWYRQSLGQGLEFLIYFQGNSAPDKSGLPSDRFSAERTGGSVSTLTIQRTQQEDSAVYLCASSLGSFSGYTFGSGTRLTVV.

The J gene is TRBJ1-4, the V gene TRBV3-1 (or the pseudogene TRBV3-2); maybe TRBD1 (5 bases). The germline V gene encodes CDR1 LGHDT and CDR2 YNNKEL (reference sequence). V was shortened by 3 bases and J by 5 bases, with 10 bases between the two germline ends. This CDR3 has 14 amino acids. For the CDR3, the DNA is TGTGCCAGCAGCCATGGGGGTTGGAATGAAAAACTGTTTTTT. Its translation: CASSHGGWNEKLFF.

The chain employs TRBV27 and TRBJ1-1; D is possibly TRBD1 (5 bases). CDR1 and CDR2 from the germline V gene are MNHEY and SMNVEV (reference sequence). The length of the CDR3 is 15 residues. V lost 3 bases and J lost 3, with 14 bases in between. The CDR3 protein is CASSFSTESYTEAFF. The CDR3 bases are TGTGCCAGCAGTTTCTCGACAGAATCCTACACTGAAGCTTTCTTT.

This clone was seen only once. The chain couples TRBV18 to TRBJ1-2; 8 bases align to TRBD1. Germline values: CDR1 KGHSH, CDR2 LQKENI. The ends lost 6 bases at V and 10 bases at J; junction bases unmatched: 10. The CDR3 sequence is 13 residues long. This chain's CDR3 is CASSPKQGGDYTF. CDR3 coding DNA: TGTGCCAGCTCGCCCAAACAGGGGGGAGACTACACCTTC.

This chain joins TRBV12-3 or TRBV12-4 and TRBJ1-1; 7 bases align to TRBD1. CDR3 length: 13 amino acids. V lost 3 bases and J lost 8; bases outside the gene matches: 6. The chain's CDR3 is CASSLGRGREAFF. The DNA of the CDR3 is TGTGCCAGCAGTTTGGGTAGGGGGCGCGAAGCTTTCTTT.